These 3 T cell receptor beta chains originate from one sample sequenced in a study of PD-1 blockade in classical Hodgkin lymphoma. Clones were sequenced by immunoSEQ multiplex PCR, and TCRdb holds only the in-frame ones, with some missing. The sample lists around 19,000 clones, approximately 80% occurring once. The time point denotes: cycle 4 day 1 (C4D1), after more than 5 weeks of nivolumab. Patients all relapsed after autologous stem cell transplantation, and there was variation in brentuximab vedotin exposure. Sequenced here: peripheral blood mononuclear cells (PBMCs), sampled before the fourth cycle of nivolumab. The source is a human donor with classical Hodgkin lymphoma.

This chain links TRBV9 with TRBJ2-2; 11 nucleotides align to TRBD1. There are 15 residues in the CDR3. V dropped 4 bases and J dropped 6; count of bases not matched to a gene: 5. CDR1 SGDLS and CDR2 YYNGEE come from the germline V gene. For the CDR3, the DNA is TGTGCCAGCAGCCCTCGGACAGGGGGCCCCGGGGAGCTGTTTTTT. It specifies CASSPRTGGPGELFF.

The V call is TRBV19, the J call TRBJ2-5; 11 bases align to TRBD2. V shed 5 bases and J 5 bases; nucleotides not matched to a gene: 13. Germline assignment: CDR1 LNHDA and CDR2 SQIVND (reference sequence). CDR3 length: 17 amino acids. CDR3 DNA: TGTGCCAGTAGTCATCCCGGATTAGCGGGAGGGTGGGAGACCCAGTACTTC. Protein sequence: CASSHPGLAGGWETQYF.

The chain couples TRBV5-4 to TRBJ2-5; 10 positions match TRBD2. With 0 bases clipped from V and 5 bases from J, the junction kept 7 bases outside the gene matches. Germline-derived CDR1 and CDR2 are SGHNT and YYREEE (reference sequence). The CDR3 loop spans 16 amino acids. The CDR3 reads CASSLARSTSGETQYF. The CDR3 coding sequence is TGTGCCAGCAGCTTGGCCAGGTCGACTAGCGGGGAGACCCAGTACTTC.